This TCR beta chain was profiled in a study of T-cell reconstitution after alpha-beta-depleted transplantation in children. Study-level results: About two months after transplant, alpha-beta T cells reportedly came from several hundred expanded graft clones. Surviving recipient T cells and intrathymic progenitors accounted for some patients' high TCRbeta diversity at day 60.

Trimming cost V 10 bases and J 6 bases; bases outside gene matches: 29. The CDR3 has 21 residues. Germline assignment: CDR1 MRHNA and CDR2 SNTAGT. This clonotype has at least ten counts. Its antigen is unidentified. The library targeted TCRbeta and was prepared with unique molecular identifiers. TCRdb fed the PCR reads into MiXCR, producing one record per CDR3 protein. The table shows around 250,000 distinct CDR3 sequences, with roughly 24% occurring only once. The sequence derives from a girl aged 2-9 years with Fanconi anemia, due to receive a stem cell transplant. V is TRBV6-4 and J is TRBJ2-3; 12 bases agree with TRBD2. The sequenced sample was PBMCs, obtained before TCRalphabeta/CD19-depleted stem cell transplant. CDR3 region: CATRGTGRFRTSSGRGDTQYF. DNA for the CDR3: TGTGCCACCCGCGGGACAGGGCGGTTCCGGACGTCTAGCGGGAGGGGGGATACGCAGTATTTT.